The 28 T cell receptor beta chains below were found in one sample sequenced in a study of T cells in Graves' hyperthyroidism and ophthalmopathy (dated by TCRdb to about 2019). The library relied on multiplex PCR. The listed sequencing device is Illumina HiSeq 2000. The TCR beta CDR3 regions were amplified from the RNA transcripts. The TCR CDR3 was subjected to a first round of RT-PCR using the HTBI primer set and the Qiagen OneStep RT-PCR kit. The public reads were reanalyzed by TCRdb: fastp trimming at Q25, MiXCR alignment, in-frame beta chains only. Each CDR3 protein gets just one entry, which takes the most common genes and DNA from the rows behind it. The sample contains approximately 610,000 distinct CDR3 sequences, roughly 15% of them found a single time. The ten largest clonotypes hold roughly 4.3% of the sample. The sample taken for sequencing was blood. The receptors stem from a woman in her forties with Graves' ophthalmopathy.

This clonotype was detected many times. For the CDR3, the DNA is TGTGCCAGCAGCTTAGGTCAAGCGCGGGAGCAGTACTTC. Its protein product is CASSLGQAREQYF. The chain joins TRBV11-3 to TRBJ2-7; D gene uncertain. The CDR3 covers 13 residues. Trimming took 1 base from V and 7 from J, leaving 11 bases between them. Germline V gene lookup returns CDR1 SGHNT and CDR2 YENEEA.

This clonotype appeared a few times. A read error may produce the germline difference seen at one junction end. The chain joins TRBV7-9 to TRBJ1-5; D is unclear. This CDR3 has 11 residues. Per germline, CDR1 SEHNR and CDR2 FQNEAQ (reference sequence). CDR3 amino acids: CASSLRVRGCF. Written as DNA, the CDR3 is TGTGCCAGCAGCTTACGGGTGCGAGGGTGTTTT.

At least ten counts were recorded for this clonotype. V is TRBV6-2 or TRBV6-3 and J is TRBJ2-7, with 10 bases matching TRBD2. After removal of 3 bases from V and 7 bases from J, the junction contained 15 bases not matched to a gene. Germline CDR1 MNHEY, CDR2 SVGEGT. The CDR3 covers 17 residues. Here the CDR3 reads CASSYDSETSGSREQYF. The CDR3 DNA reads as TGTGCCAGCAGTTATGATTCAGAGACTAGCGGGTCTAGGGAGCAGTACTTC.

This rearrangement joins TRBV6-2 or TRBV6-3 to TRBJ2-7, with D maybe TRBD1 (6 bases). Germline CDR1 MNHEY, CDR2 SVGEGT. The CDR3 is 14 residues long. The V gene lost 7 bases and the J gene lost 1 base, with 14 bases spanning the gap. The CDR3 is CASTTPTGSYEQYF. CDR3 in DNA: TGTGCCAGCACCACGCCGACAGGATCCTACGAGCAGTACTTC.

This clonotype was picked up many times. The chain links TRBV5-1 to TRBJ1-1; D perhaps matches TRBD1 (5 bases). V gave up 4 bases and J gave up 7 bases, with 11 bases separating them. CDR3 length: 12 amino acids. CDR1 SGHRS and CDR2 YFSETQ come from the germline V gene. DNA for the CDR3: TGCGCCAGCAGCCTGGACACCTTTGAAGCTTTCTTT. The encoded protein is CASSLDTFEAFF.

This clonotype was counted at least ten times. The chain joins TRBV19 to TRBJ2-5; D assignment may be TRBD1 or TRBD2 (5 bases each). V dropped 5 bases and J dropped 5 bases, with 15 bases sitting between them. This CDR3 is built from 14 residues. The germline gives CDR1 LNHDA, CDR2 SQIVND (reference sequence). In DNA, the CDR3 is TGTGCCAGTAGTTCAATTGCCGAGGGGGAGACCCAGTACTTC. Protein sequence: CASSSIAEGETQYF.

This clonotype was recorded many times. This chain uses TRBV28 with TRBJ1-2, with D tentatively TRBD1 (5 bases). Germline V gene sequence: CDR1 MDHEN, CDR2 SYDVKM. This CDR3 is built from 13 residues. Trimming took off 3 bases at V and 7 bases at J, with 12 bases between the two ends. The CDR3 here is CASSFDAGSGYTF. CDR3 bases: TGTGCCAGCAGTTTTGACGCAGGGAGTGGCTACACCTTC.

This clonotype was seen many times. The V gene is TRBV6-1, the J gene TRBJ1-2; D is undetermined. This CDR3 is built from 15 residues. Germline CDR1 reads MNHNS; CDR2 reads SASEGT. The germline V and J ends were trimmed by 3 bases and 4 bases, with 15 bases remaining between them. CDR3 loop: CASSEATISFYGYTF. CDR3 bases: TGTGCCAGCAGTGAGGCTACAATAAGCTTCTATGGCTACACCTTC.

This clonotype was observed many times. The chain links TRBV6-2 or TRBV6-3 to TRBJ2-7, with 8 positions matching TRBD1. The V segment lost 9 bases and the J segment 2 bases; nucleotides outside the gene matches: 6. This CDR3 is built from 13 residues. The V gene's germline CDR1 is MNHEY and CDR2 SVGEGT. Here the CDR3 reads CASGQGVTYEQYF. CDR3 nucleotide sequence: TGTGCCAGTGGACAGGGTGTGACCTACGAGCAGTACTTC.

This clonotype was observed a handful of times. The gene calls are TRBV5-1 and TRBJ2-7; 7 positions match TRBD1. Losses at the gene ends were 2 bases for V and 9 bases for J; bases not matched to a gene: 8. The CDR3 spans 13 residues. CDR1 SGHRS and CDR2 YFSETQ come from the germline V gene. The CDR3 loop is CASSFLDRERQYF. The CDR3 DNA sequence: TGCGCCAGCAGCTTTCTCGACAGGGAGAGGCAGTACTTC.

This clonotype has more than one count but fewer than ten. This chain uses TRBV10-3 with TRBJ1-3, with a tentative D call TRBD1 (5 bases). Germline CDR1 is ENHRY and CDR2 is SYGVKD. V was clipped by 0 bases and J by 2 bases, with 17 bases between them. This CDR3 is 18 amino acids long. CDR3 residues: CAISESREGPSPGNTIYF. The CDR3 coding sequence is TGTGCCATCAGTGAGTCGAGGGAGGGACCGAGCCCTGGAAACACCATATATTTT.

This clonotype was detected many times. This chain connects TRBV20-1 to TRBJ2-7; TRBD1 matches 12 bases. Germline CDR1 reads DFQATT; CDR2 reads SNEGSKA (reference sequence). The CDR3 runs 15 residues. Unmatched junction bases numbered 8, after V lost 3 bases and J lost 5 bases. The CDR3 DNA reads TGCAGTGCTAGTCCTCCGGGACAGGGGGCCCACGAGCAGTACTTC. Translated: CSASPPGQGAHEQYF.

This clonotype showed up many times. The CDR3 DNA sequence: TGTGCCAGCAGACTTAGCGGGACCGCCTACGAGCAGTACTTC. Its translation is CASRLSGTAYEQYF. The V call is TRBV28, the J call TRBJ2-7; 8 bases fit TRBD2. Per germline, CDR1 MDHEN and CDR2 SYDVKM. This CDR3 contains 14 residues. Trimming at V came to 6 bases and at J to 2 bases, leaving 6 bases not matched to a gene. Full variable domain (outside the CDR3, taken from reference TRBV28 and TRBJ2-7): DVKVTQSSRYLVKRTGEKVFLECVQDMDHENMFWYRQDPGLGLRLIYFSYDVKMKEKGDIPEGYSVSREKKERFSLILESASTNQTSMYLCASRLSGTAYEQYFGPGTRLTVT.

The V gene is TRBV6-5, the J gene TRBJ1-1; D is perhaps TRBD1 (6 bases). V lost 2 bases to trimming and J lost 3 bases, with 10 bases between them. The CDR3 is 14 amino acids. In germline, CDR1 is MNHEY, CDR2 SVGAGI. CDR3 DNA: TGTGCCAGCAGTTACGGGGGGGGCGACACTGAAGCTTTCTTT. It encodes CASSYGGGDTEAFF.

This clonotype was seen once. This rearrangement joins TRBV6-1 to TRBJ2-5; 11 nucleotides agree with TRBD1. Germline trimming cut 5 bases from V and 1 base from J; bases unmatched to any gene: 6. CDR3 size: 16 residues. Germline CDR1 is MNHNS and CDR2 is SASEGT. As DNA, the CDR3 is TGTGCCAGCAGTCGGACAGGGGGCGCGGTCCAAGAGACCCAGTACTTC. Encoded protein: CASSRTGGAVQETQYF.

At least ten counts were recorded for this clonotype. The V and J genes are TRBV12-3 or TRBV12-4 and TRBJ1-1, with 7 bases fitting TRBD1. V shed 6 bases and J 5 bases; nucleotides not matched to a gene: 12. The CDR3 spans 15 residues. CDR3 sequence: CASSGEQGGSTEAFF. The CDR3 DNA sequence: TGTGCCAGCAGCGGGGAGCAAGGGGGCAGTACTGAAGCTTTCTTT.

In its sample, this clonotype was seen many times. The gene calls are TRBV19 and TRBJ2-7, with 14 bases fitting TRBD2. The CDR3 covers 18 residues. With V trimmed by 3 bases and J by 0 bases, 7 bases remained unmatched. Germline V gives CDR1 LNHDA, CDR2 SQIVND (reference sequence). In DNA form, the CDR3 reads TGTGCCAGTAGTATCGAAGGGACTAGCGGGAGCGACTCCTACGAGCAGTACTTC. Translation gives CASSIEGTSGSDSYEQYF.

The chain employs TRBV30 and TRBJ2-7; 7 nucleotides match TRBD2. The CDR3 consists of 12 residues. The trim removed 1 base at V and 5 bases at J, leaving 2 bases unmatched. The germline CDR1 and CDR2 sequences are GTSNPN and SVGIG (reference sequence). CDR3: CAWSEAGHEQYF. The CDR3 DNA follows: TGTGCCTGGAGTGAAGCGGGACACGAGCAGTACTTC.

This clonotype was detected many times. This chain links TRBV28 with TRBJ1-4, with D possibly being TRBD1 (5 bases). Deletions cut 1 base from V and 8 bases from J, with 20 bases between. Germline V gives CDR1 MDHEN, CDR2 SYDVKM. The CDR3 contains 17 residues. The CDR3, as DNA: TGTGCCAGCAGTTTATCAAGTGGGTCCGGGGCAGACGAAAAACTGTTTTTT. This gives the protein CASSLSSGSGADEKLFF.

Remarks on this clonotype: A clone one base away is much larger, so this may be a read error. The chain links TRBV3-1 to TRBJ2-7; 9 nucleotides align to TRBD2. Germline CDR1 reads LGHDT; CDR2 reads YNNKEL (reference sequence). Losses at the gene ends were 1 base for V and 2 bases for J; bases not matched to a gene: 3. This CDR3 contains 15 residues. CDR3 protein: CASSQVSGSAYEQYF. The CDR3, as DNA: TGTGCCAGCAGCCAAGTTAGCGGGAGCGCCTACGAGCAGTACTTC.

The chain couples TRBV29-1 to TRBJ1-2; unclear D gene. This CDR3 has 15 residues. V lost 3 bases, J lost 4 bases, and 18 bases lay in between. CDR1 is SQVTM and CDR2 is ANQGSEA in the germline V gene. In DNA form, the CDR3 reads TGCAGCGTTGATTCCGGAGCCGAGGGATTCTATGGCTACACCTTC. Its protein is CSVDSGAEGFYGYTF. Full variable domain (missing parts from reference TRBV29-1 and TRBJ1-2): SAVISQKPSRDICQRGTSLTIQCQVDSQVTMMFWYRQQPGQSLTLIATANQGSEATYESGFVIDKFPISRPNLTFSTLTVSNMSPEDSSIYLCSVDSGAEGFYGYTFGSGTRLTVV.

The table lists this clonotype with many counts. The CDR3 spells CSASGLAGKNSYEQYF. CDR3 in DNA: TGCAGTGCTAGCGGACTAGCGGGTAAAAACTCCTACGAGCAGTACTTC. The V call is TRBV20-1, the J call TRBJ2-7; 11 bases fit TRBD2. The V and J ends lost 3 bases and 0 bases, in that order; junction bases with no gene match: 7. Germline CDR1 is DFQATT and CDR2 is SNEGSKA (reference sequence). This CDR3 spans 16 amino acids.

The table lists this clonotype with a few counts. The chain recombines TRBV19 with TRBJ2-7; 9 positions match TRBD1. Germline trimming cut 0 bases from V and 6 bases from J; bases unmatched to any gene: 9. Germline CDR1 is LNHDA and CDR2 is SQIVND (reference sequence). The CDR3 has 16 residues. The chain's CDR3 is CASSIDLVTGGGEQYF. Written as DNA, the CDR3 is TGTGCCAGTAGTATAGATTTGGTAACAGGGGGCGGCGAGCAGTACTTC.

This clonotype showed up many times. The J gene is TRBJ1-1, the V gene TRBV25-1; a possible D gene is TRBD1 (6 bases). CDR3 length: 17 amino acids. Germline CDR1 and CDR2: MGHDK and SYGVNS. V gave up 2 bases and J gave up 5 bases, with 21 bases separating them. The CDR3 sequence is CASSEGWEAWGPTEAFF. DNA for the CDR3: TGTGCCAGCAGTGAAGGATGGGAGGCCTGGGGGCCGACTGAAGCTTTCTTT.

V usage is TRBV11-3 and J usage is TRBJ2-5; tentative D call: TRBD1 (6 bases). This CDR3 contains 15 residues. V gave up 5 bases and J gave up 0 bases, with 13 bases separating them. Per germline, CDR1 SGHNT and CDR2 YENEEA. The CDR3 nucleotides are TGTGCCAGCAGCCCTGGGGGACACCACCAAGAGACCCAGTACTTC. Translated: CASSPGGHHQETQYF.

This clonotype was seen a few times. The genes are TRBV18 and TRBJ1-3, with D possibly TRBD1 on 5 matching bases. Trimming pared 1 base from V and 4 bases from J, leaving 11 bases between. Germline values: CDR1 KGHSH, CDR2 LQKENI. CDR3 size: 15 residues. The CDR3, as DNA: TGTGCCAGCTCACCACGAACGACAGTAGGAAACACCATATATTTT. Protein sequence: CASSPRTTVGNTIYF.

This clonotype was counted many times. This chain joins TRBV13 and TRBJ2-2; D is unclear. The germline CDR1 and CDR2 sequences are PRHDT and FYEKMQ (reference sequence). The CDR3 is 13 amino acids. V lost 3 bases to trimming and J lost 4 bases, with 6 bases between them. The CDR3 bases are TGTGCCAGCAGCTTCTCAAGCACCGGGGAGCTGTTTTTT. This gives the protein CASSFSSTGELFF.

A word on this clonotype: One base away lies a much larger clone, so this may be a sequencing read error. The rearrangement joins TRBV12-3 or TRBV12-4 to TRBJ2-5; TRBD2 is a possible D gene (6 bases). Trimming stripped 3 bases from V and 6 bases from J, with 11 bases between. The CDR3 sequence is 13 residues long. As DNA, the CDR3 is TGTGCCAGCAGTTTGGGCGGGGCAAAGACCCAGTACTTC. Translated: CASSLGGAKTQYF.